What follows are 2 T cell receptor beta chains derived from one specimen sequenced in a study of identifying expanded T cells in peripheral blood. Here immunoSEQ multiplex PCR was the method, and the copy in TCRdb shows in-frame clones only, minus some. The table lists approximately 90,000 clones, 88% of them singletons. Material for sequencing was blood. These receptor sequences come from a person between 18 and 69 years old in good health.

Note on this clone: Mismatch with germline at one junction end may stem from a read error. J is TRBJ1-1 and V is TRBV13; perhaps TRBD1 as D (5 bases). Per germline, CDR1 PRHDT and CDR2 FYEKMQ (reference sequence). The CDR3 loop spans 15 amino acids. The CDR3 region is CASNLGGTGNTEAFF. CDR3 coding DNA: TGTGCCAGCAACTTAGGAGGGACGGGAAACACTGAAGCTTTCTTT. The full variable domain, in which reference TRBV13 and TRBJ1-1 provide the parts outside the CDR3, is AAGVIQSPRHLIKEKRETATLKCYPIPRHDTVYWYQQGPGQDPQFLISFYEKMQSDKGSIPDRFSAQQFSDYHSELNMSSLELGDSALYFCASNLGGTGNTEAFFGQGTRLTVV.

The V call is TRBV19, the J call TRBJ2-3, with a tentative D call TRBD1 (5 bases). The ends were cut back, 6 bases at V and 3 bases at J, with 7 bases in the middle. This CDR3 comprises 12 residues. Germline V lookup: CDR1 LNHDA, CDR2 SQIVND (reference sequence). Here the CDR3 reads CASSPGTDTQYF. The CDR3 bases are TGTGCCAGTAGCCCAGGGACAGATACGCAGTATTTT. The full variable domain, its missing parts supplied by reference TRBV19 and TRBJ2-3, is DGGITQSPKYLFRKEGQNVTLSCEQNLNHDAMYWYRQDPGQGLRLIYYSQIVNDFQKGDIAEGYSVSREKKESFPLTVTSAQKNPTAFYLCASSPGTDTQYFGPGTRLTVL.